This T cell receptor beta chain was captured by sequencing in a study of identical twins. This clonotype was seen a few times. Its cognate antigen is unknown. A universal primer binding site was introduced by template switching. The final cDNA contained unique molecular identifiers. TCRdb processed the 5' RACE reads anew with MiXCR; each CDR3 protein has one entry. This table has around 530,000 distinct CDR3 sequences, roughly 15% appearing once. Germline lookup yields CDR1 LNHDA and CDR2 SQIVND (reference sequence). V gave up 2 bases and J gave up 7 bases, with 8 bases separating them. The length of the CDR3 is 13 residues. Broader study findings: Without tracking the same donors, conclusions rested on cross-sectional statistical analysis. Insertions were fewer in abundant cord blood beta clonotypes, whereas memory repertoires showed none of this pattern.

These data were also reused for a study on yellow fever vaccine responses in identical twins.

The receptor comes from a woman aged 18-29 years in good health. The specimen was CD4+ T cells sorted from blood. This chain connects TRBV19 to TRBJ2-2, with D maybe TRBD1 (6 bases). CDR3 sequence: CASSIIQGGELFF. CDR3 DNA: TGTGCCAGTAGTATAATACAGGGCGGGGAGCTGTTTTTT.